The clone carrying this T cell receptor beta chain has more than one count but fewer than ten. What it recognizes is unknown. The data were obtained in a study of blood T cells in healthy people across ages. Study-level findings and limits: Researchers said unsorted PBMCs prevented a conclusive naive versus antigen-experienced comparison.

It was with a sample-barcoded 5' primer and a J-beta primer mix that a second PCR of roughly 6 to 12 cycles was run. Each CDR3 protein gets one entry after TCRdb re-called the 5' RACE reads with MiXCR. Of about 800,000 distinct CDR3 sequences listed, 25% are singletons. V lost 4 bases and J 1 base, leaving 16 bases between the germline ends. Germline V lookup: CDR1 MNHNY, CDR2 SVGAGI (reference sequence). The CDR3 contains 16 residues. These data also formed part of another study, on T cells of mothers and their children.

J is TRBJ1-1 and V is TRBV6-6; tentative D call: TRBD1 (5 bases). The sequence came from a boy aged 5-17 years in good health. The specimen was blood. The CDR3, as DNA: TGTGCCAGCAGTTCTCGGACACCCCCTCGGAACACTGAAGCTTTCTTT. This sequence encodes CASSSRTPPRNTEAFF.